What follows is one T cell receptor (beta chain) and its context. Its antigen is unidentified. V was trimmed by 5 bases and J by 7 bases, leaving 16 bases between them. This CDR3 is 14 amino acids long. Germline loops: CDR1 SGHTS, CDR2 YDEGEE. This entry is derived from a study of shared clonotypes between healthy human individuals. General study results and limits: It was the few donors that limited the genetic and exposure-history diversity represented. Rarefaction showed sorted-subset sequencing was incomplete despite large depth. Memory subsets generally showed smaller estimated richness than naive subsets did.

Clones were sequenced by immunoSEQ multiplex PCR, and TCRdb holds only the in-frame ones, with some missing. Of 2.3 million or so clones in the sample, 93% are singletons; the top ten hold under 0.45%. The specimen was naive CD4+ T cells from PBMCs. Subset of the sample: CD45RA+ positively selected. This receptor was identified in a man between 18 and 35 years old in good health. Some clones in this sample may be carry-over from other donors' samples. The chain links TRBV5-8 to TRBJ2-1; D could derive from TRBD1 or TRBD2 (6 bases each). DNA of the CDR3: TGTGCCAGCAGTTTAGGGGGGAGAGGTAATGAGCAGTTCTTC. It encodes CASSLGGRGNEQFF.